This TCR beta chain was sequenced for a study of T cells expressing NK-cell markers. For each CDR3 protein, TCRdb gives one entry from its re-call of the 5' RACE reads, without DNA. This sample's table has about 540,000 distinct CDR3 sequences. Study findings and constraints: As a fraction of CD8+ T cells, dominant NKG2C+ clonotypes reached roughly 1.0-8% in about six donors.

This CDR3 comprises 15 residues. The V gene's germline CDR1 is LNHNV and CDR2 YYDKDF (reference sequence). With regard to this clonotype: Its matching antigen is unknown.

Sequencing input: blood T cells: a sorted CD56 or NKG2C T cell subset, CD4+ or CD8+ T cells, or bulk PBMC T cells (not recorded which). The chain has TRBV15 and TRBJ2-1; the TCRdb D gene call, TRBD2, has no DNA to confirm it. The sequence derives from a man between 18 and 35 years old in good health. This CDR3 is CATSEGAGGPNEQFF.